The 29 T cell receptor beta chains reported below all come from one sample, sequenced in a study of shared clonotypes between healthy human individuals. Produced via immunoSEQ multiplex PCR; TCRdb's table is partial and in-frame only. The sample holds around 2.5 million clones; roughly 93% are singletons and the top ten take 0.36%. The sequenced material came from naive CD4+ T cells from PBMCs. The subset denotes: CD45RA+ positively selected. These receptors were collected from a man aged 18 to 29 in good health. Some clones in this sample may be carry-over from other donors' samples.

The rearrangement joins TRBV29-1 to TRBJ2-5; D not certain. The V end was cut by 0 bases, the J end by 0 bases, with 23 bases between. The CDR3 consists of 19 residues. In germline, CDR1 is SQVTM, CDR2 ANQGSEA. The CDR3 bases are TGCAGCGTTGAAGATCTCGGCAAATTAGAAACCCCATACCAAGAGACCCAGTACTTC. Its translation: CSVEDLGKLETPYQETQYF.

This clone occurred once. The chain has TRBV6-1 and TRBJ2-7; no firm D call. Trimming cost V 1 base and J 3 bases, with 13 bases left between them. The CDR3 runs 15 residues. The germline CDR1 and CDR2 sequences are MNHNS and SASEGT. The CDR3 region has the DNA TGTGCCAGCAGTGAAGGTCAAGGCTTAGGCTACGAGCAGTACTTC. It encodes CASSEGQGLGYEQYF.

This chain joins TRBV7-8 and TRBJ2-5; 9 bases fit TRBD1. Germline V gene lookup returns CDR1 SGHVS and CDR2 FQNEAQ. J was trimmed by 7 bases and V by 5 bases; bases with no gene match: 20. The CDR3 has 18 residues. CDR3 coding DNA: TGTGCCAGCAGCCCATCAAGGGGACAGGGATCCACCCCGGGGACCCAGTACTTC. This sequence encodes CASSPSRGQGSTPGTQYF.

This chain's CDR3 is CASSPFSTPGSTDTQYF. The DNA of the CDR3 is TGTGCCAGCAGCCCCTTCTCGACCCCGGGGTCCACAGATACGCAGTATTTT. This rearrangement joins TRBV11-2 to TRBJ2-3, with D possibly being TRBD2 (5 bases). Per the germline V gene, CDR1 is SGHAT and CDR2 is FQNNGV. The ends were cut back, 5 bases at V and 2 bases at J, with 20 bases in the middle. The CDR3 is 17 amino acids.

The chain joins TRBV10-3 to TRBJ2-7, with a tentative D call TRBD2 (5 bases). The CDR3 runs to 13 residues. Per germline, CDR1 ENHRY and CDR2 SYGVKD. The V gene lost 0 bases and the J gene lost 6 bases, with 9 bases spanning the gap. CDR3 region: CAISESGESEQYF. The CDR3 DNA reads TGTGCCATCAGTGAGTCTGGGGAGAGCGAGCAGTACTTC.

The rearrangement links TRBV29-1 to TRBJ2-3; 13 bases agree with TRBD2. The V gene's germline CDR1 is SQVTM and CDR2 ANQGSEA. The V segment lost 5 bases and the J segment 4 bases; nucleotides outside the gene matches: 6. There are 15 residues in the CDR3. CDR3 region: CSVQRTSGSADTQYF. The DNA for the CDR3 is TGCAGCGTTCAAAGGACTAGCGGGAGTGCAGATACGCAGTATTTT.

The gene calls are TRBV6-5 and TRBJ2-7; TRBD1 is a possible D gene (7 bases). V gave up 7 bases and J gave up 5 bases, with 15 bases separating them. Germline V lookup: CDR1 MNHEY, CDR2 SVGAGI. The length of the CDR3 is 13 residues. Written as DNA, the CDR3 is TGTGCCAGCATGGCCAGGGGGAGGAACGAGCAGTACTTC. Protein product: CASMARGRNEQYF.

J is TRBJ2-2 and V is TRBV7-9; possibly TRBD2 for D (6 bases). CDR1 is SEHNR, CDR2 FQNEAQ, per germline (reference sequence). V shed 3 bases and J shed 2 bases, with 13 bases lying between them. The CDR3 spans 16 residues. The CDR3 nucleotides are TGTGCCAGCAGCTTCGGGCTAGCGATAAACACCGGGGAGCTGTTTTTT. Translating it yields CASSFGLAINTGELFF. Together with reference TRBV7-9 and TRBJ2-2, the CDR3 gives the full variable domain: DTGVSQNPRHKITKRGQNVTFRCDPISEHNRLYWYRQTLGQGPEFLTYFQNEAQLEKSRLLSDRFSAERPKGSFSTLEIQRTEQGDSAMYLCASSFGLAINTGELFFGEGSRLTVL.

The chain is built from TRBV18 and TRBJ1-1; TRBD1 aligns across 7 bases. J was trimmed by 0 bases and V by 3 bases; bases with no gene match: 13. The V gene's germline CDR1 is KGHSH and CDR2 LQKENI. The CDR3 consists of 18 residues. The CDR3 bases are TGTGCCAGCTCACCTCGTGGGCAGACAGGGCTAATGAACACTGAAGCTTTCTTT. It translates to CASSPRGQTGLMNTEAFF.

The genes are TRBV6-5 and TRBJ2-5; a possible D gene is TRBD2 (6 bases). CDR3 size: 13 residues. Trimming removed 8 bases from V and 5 bases from J, with 15 bases in between. Per the germline V gene, CDR1 is MNHEY and CDR2 is SVGAGI. CDR3 loop: CASRGGWGETQYF. The CDR3 DNA sequence: TGTGCCAGCCGGGGAGGATGGGGGGAGACCCAGTACTTC.

A single count supports this clone. The junction and the germline gene differ at one end; a read error may be behind it. V and J are TRBV6-5 and TRBJ2-7; no reliable D call. The CDR3 loop spans 14 amino acids. CDR1 is MNHEY and CDR2 is SVGAGI in the germline V gene. The CDR3 nucleotides read TGTGCCAGCAGCTACTATTCCAGCTCCTACGAGCAGTACTTC. It is translated as CASSYYSSSYEQYF.

The chain uses TRBV2 and TRBJ2-1; TRBD1 matches 7 bases. The V and J ends lost 6 bases and 4 bases, in that order; junction bases with no gene match: 18. From germline, CDR1 is SNHLY and CDR2 FYNNEI. The CDR3 is 18 residues long. The CDR3 coding sequence is TGTGCCAGCAGAGCCGGCGGCTTGGGGACAGCCGATTACAATGAGCAGTTCTTC. It is translated as CASRAGGLGTADYNEQFF.

The V and J genes are TRBV4-1 and TRBJ2-7; D possibly corresponds to TRBD1 (5 bases). There are 16 residues in the CDR3. The V end was cut by 3 bases, the J end by 4 bases, with 19 bases between. Germline CDR1 and CDR2: MGHRA and YSYEKL. This chain's CDR3 is CASSHISLGPLYEQYF. The DNA of the CDR3 is TGCGCCAGCAGCCATATCTCTCTGGGGCCCTTATACGAGCAGTACTTC.

With regard to this clone: The same CDR3 can be traced to other DNA sequences in this sample. The V call is TRBV5-1, the J call TRBJ1-1; D is unresolved. Per the germline V gene, CDR1 is SGHRS and CDR2 is YFSETQ. The CDR3 extends over 14 amino acids. The V end lost 4 bases, the J end lost 1 base, and 11 bases lay between the germline ends. This CDR3 reads CASSLDPGNTEAFF. In DNA, the CDR3 is TGCGCCAGCAGCCTAGACCCGGGGAACACTGAAGCTTTCTTT.

The rearrangement links TRBV28 to TRBJ1-1; 8 bases align to TRBD1. Trimming took 6 bases from V and 1 from J; bases not matched to a gene: 13. The CDR3 loop spans 17 amino acids. Germline V gives CDR1 MDHEN, CDR2 SYDVKM. This CDR3 reads CASSRPSGGWSNTEAFF. The CDR3 region has the DNA TGTGCCAGCAGCCGCCCGTCAGGGGGCTGGTCGAACACTGAAGCTTTCTTT.

This clone was detected once. The rearrangement links TRBV14 to TRBJ2-1; TRBD2 aligns across 12 bases. This CDR3 has 16 residues. V was pared by 1 base and J by 6 bases, with 4 bases of the junction left unmatched. The germline CDR1 and CDR2 sequences are SGHDN and FVKESK. As DNA, the CDR3 is TGTGCCAGCAGCCAAGTTCCGGGACTAGCGGGCAATGAGCAGTTCTTC. This sequence encodes CASSQVPGLAGNEQFF.

V usage is TRBV28 and J usage is TRBJ1-5; 8 nucleotides match TRBD1. The V and J ends lost 6 bases and 4 bases, in that order; junction bases with no gene match: 8. The germline gives CDR1 MDHEN, CDR2 SYDVKM. The CDR3 sequence is 15 residues long. The CDR3 spells CASSSRQGLNQPQHF. The CDR3 bases are TGTGCCAGCAGCTCACGACAGGGGCTAAATCAGCCCCAGCATTTT.

This clone was observed a single time. The chain couples TRBV2 to TRBJ2-7; 7 bases agree with TRBD1. The junction had 2 bases not matched to a gene; V was cut back by 4 bases and J by 2 bases. Germline lookup yields CDR1 SNHLY and CDR2 FYNNEI. This CDR3 comprises 13 residues. The CDR3 loop reads CASSVQGAYEQYF. In DNA form, the CDR3 reads TGTGCCAGCAGTGTTCAGGGGGCCTACGAGCAGTACTTC.

V is TRBV6-5 and J is TRBJ2-1; 10 bases line up with TRBD1. This CDR3 has 15 residues. CDR1 is MNHEY, CDR2 SVGAGI, per germline. V dropped 2 bases and J dropped 9; count of bases not matched to a gene: 7. CDR3 region: CASSYHGTGEGEQFF. The CDR3 DNA follows: TGTGCCAGCAGTTACCATGGGACAGGGGAGGGTGAGCAGTTCTTC.

The rearrangement uses TRBV19 and TRBJ2-6; D call uncertain. In germline, CDR1 is LNHDA, CDR2 SQIVND (reference sequence). This CDR3 region has 14 residues. Trimming left V 7 bases short and J 4 bases short, with 11 bases between. CDR3 sequence: CASTVATGANVLTF. CDR3 DNA: TGTGCCAGTACCGTGGCGACCGGGGCCAACGTCCTGACTTTC.

The chain couples TRBV2 to TRBJ1-5; TRBD1 matches at 8 bases. V trimming: 6 bases; J trimming: 6 bases; junction bases outside the gene matches: 7. The CDR3 has 14 residues. Germline V gene sequence: CDR1 SNHLY, CDR2 FYNNEI. CDR3 coding DNA: TGTGCCAGCAGATCCGACAGGGGAGTTCAGCCCCAGCATTTT. Encoded protein: CASRSDRGVQPQHF.

This chain uses TRBV5-1 with TRBJ2-6, with 11 positions matching TRBD1. CDR1 and CDR2 (germline): SGHRS, YFSETQ. V lost 4 bases to trimming and J lost 3 bases; unmatched junction nucleotides: 6. This CDR3 has 17 residues. CDR3 region: CASSPGQGAYGANVLTF. The CDR3 coding sequence is TGCGCCAGCAGCCCAGGACAGGGGGCCTATGGGGCCAACGTCCTGACTTTC.

Concerning this clone itself: In the same sample, other DNA sequences code for this CDR3. The chain employs TRBV28 and TRBJ1-1; D is perhaps TRBD1 (5 bases). The CDR3 has 12 residues. Trimming left V 2 bases short and J 7 bases short, with 8 bases between. The V gene's germline CDR1 is MDHEN and CDR2 SYDVKM. The CDR3 spells CASSLQGYEAFF. The CDR3 region has the DNA TGTGCCAGCAGTTTACAGGGTTATGAAGCTTTCTTT.

This chain connects TRBV7-8 to TRBJ2-7; no clear D gene. V dropped 0 bases and J dropped 9 bases, with 12 bases sitting between them. The germline CDR1 and CDR2 sequences are SGHVS and FQNEAQ. The CDR3 runs to 13 residues. CDR3 DNA: TGTGCCAGCAGCTTAGCAATGGGGTATGTGCAGTACTTC. Translation: CASSLAMGYVQYF.

This clone is a singleton in its sample. V usage is TRBV7-2 and J usage is TRBJ2-1, with 11 bases matching TRBD2. J was trimmed by 7 bases and V by 3 bases; bases with no gene match: 8. The germline CDR1 and CDR2 sequences are SGHTA and FQGNSA. CDR3 length: 16 amino acids. The CDR3 here is CASSFTLAGAWNEQFF. The CDR3 DNA sequence: TGTGCCAGCAGCTTTACACTAGCGGGAGCGTGGAATGAGCAGTTCTTC.

The V gene is TRBV5-1, the J gene TRBJ1-1, with D unresolved. The CDR3 is 14 amino acids. CDR1 SGHRS and CDR2 YFSETQ come from the germline V gene. V dropped 4 bases and J dropped 0 bases, with 10 bases sitting between them. CDR3 nucleotides: TGCGCCAGCAGCCCCTCGGTCCTGAACACTGAAGCTTTCTTT. Encoded protein: CASSPSVLNTEAFF. The entire variable domain, with the rest obtained from reference TRBV5-1 and TRBJ1-1, is as follows: KAGVTQTPRYLIKTRGQQVTLSCSPISGHRSVSWYQQTPGQGLQFLFEYFSETQRNKGNFPGRFSGRQFSNSRSEMNVSTLELGDSALYLCASSPSVLNTEAFFGQGTRLTVV.

Of note for this clone: The sample carries other DNA sequences with the same CDR3. The gene calls are TRBV5-1 and TRBJ2-3; D gene unclear. Between the trimmed V and J ends, which lost 0 bases and 0 bases, there was a span of 8 bases. The CDR3 has 15 residues. Looked up from germline, CDR1 is SGHRS and CDR2 is YFSETQ. The CDR3 protein is CASSLGISSTDTQYF. The CDR3 bases are TGCGCCAGCAGCTTGGGTATTTCTAGCACAGATACGCAGTATTTT.

Only a few counts were recorded for this clone. This sample includes further DNA sequences coding for the same CDR3. The chain combines TRBV5-4 with TRBJ1-1; D is perhaps TRBD1 (5 bases). The V and J ends lost 4 bases and 1 base respectively, with 8 bases between them. Germline values: CDR1 SGHNT, CDR2 YYREEE (reference sequence). The CDR3 has 13 residues. CDR3 nucleotide sequence: TGTGCCAGCAGCCCTACAGGGAACACTGAAGCTTTCTTT. This codes for CASSPTGNTEAFF.

This chain uses TRBV6-6 with TRBJ1-2; D possibly corresponds to TRBD1 (5 bases). The CDR3 loop spans 13 amino acids. Germline CDR1 MNHNY, CDR2 SVGAGI (reference sequence). The ends were cut back, 5 bases at V and 0 bases at J, with 7 bases in the middle. The CDR3 spells CASSTTANYGYTF. CDR3 DNA sequence: TGTGCCAGCAGTACGACAGCTAACTATGGCTACACCTTC.